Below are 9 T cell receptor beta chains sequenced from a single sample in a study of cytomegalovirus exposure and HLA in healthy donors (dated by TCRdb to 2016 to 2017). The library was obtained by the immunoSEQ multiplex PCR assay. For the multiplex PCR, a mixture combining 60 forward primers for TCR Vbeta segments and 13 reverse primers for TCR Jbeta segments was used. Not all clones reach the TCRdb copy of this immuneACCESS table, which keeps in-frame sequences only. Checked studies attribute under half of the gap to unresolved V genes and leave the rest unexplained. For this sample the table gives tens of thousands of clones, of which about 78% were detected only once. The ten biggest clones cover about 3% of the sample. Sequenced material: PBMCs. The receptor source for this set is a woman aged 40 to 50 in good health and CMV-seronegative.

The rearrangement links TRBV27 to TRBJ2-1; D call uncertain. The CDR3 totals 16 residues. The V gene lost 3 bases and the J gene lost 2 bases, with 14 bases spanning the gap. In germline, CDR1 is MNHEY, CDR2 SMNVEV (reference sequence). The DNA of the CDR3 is TGTGCCAGCAGTTTGTACGCGGCAGTGCCCTACAATGAGCAGTTCTTC. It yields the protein CASSLYAAVPYNEQFF.

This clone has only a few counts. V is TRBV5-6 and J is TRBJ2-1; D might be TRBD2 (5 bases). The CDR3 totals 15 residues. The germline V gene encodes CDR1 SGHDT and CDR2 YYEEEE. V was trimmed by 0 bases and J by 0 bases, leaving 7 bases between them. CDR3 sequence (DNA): TGTGCCAGCAGCTTGGAAGGGAGCTCCTACAATGAGCAGTTCTTC. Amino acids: CASSLEGSSYNEQFF.

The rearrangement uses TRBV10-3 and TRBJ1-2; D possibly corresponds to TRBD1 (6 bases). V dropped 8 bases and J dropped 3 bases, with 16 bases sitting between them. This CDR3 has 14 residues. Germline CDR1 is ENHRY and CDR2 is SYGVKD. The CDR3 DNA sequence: TGTGCCATCGAATCCCAGGGGCGTGACTATGGCTACACCTTC. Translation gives CAIESQGRDYGYTF.

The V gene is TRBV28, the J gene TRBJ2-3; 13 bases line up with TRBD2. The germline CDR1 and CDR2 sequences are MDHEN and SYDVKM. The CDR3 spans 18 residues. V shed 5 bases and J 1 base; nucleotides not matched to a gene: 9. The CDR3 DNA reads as TGTGCCAGCAGTGAAACTAGCGGGAGGGCCCTTCGCACAGATACGCAGTATTTT. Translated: CASSETSGRALRTDTQYF.

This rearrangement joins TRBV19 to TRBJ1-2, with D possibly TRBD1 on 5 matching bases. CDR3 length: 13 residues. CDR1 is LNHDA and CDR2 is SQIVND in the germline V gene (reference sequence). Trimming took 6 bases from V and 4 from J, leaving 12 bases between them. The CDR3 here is CASSPTVSYGYTF. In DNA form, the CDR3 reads TGTGCCAGTAGCCCGACAGTCAGCTATGGCTACACCTTC.

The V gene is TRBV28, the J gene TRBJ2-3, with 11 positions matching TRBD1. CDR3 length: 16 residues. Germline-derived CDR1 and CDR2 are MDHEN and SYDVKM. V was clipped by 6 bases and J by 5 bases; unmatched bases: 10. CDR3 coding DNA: TGTGCCAGCAGCCCCGGACAGGGGGCGCGAATAGATACGCAGTATTTT. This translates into CASSPGQGARIDTQYF.

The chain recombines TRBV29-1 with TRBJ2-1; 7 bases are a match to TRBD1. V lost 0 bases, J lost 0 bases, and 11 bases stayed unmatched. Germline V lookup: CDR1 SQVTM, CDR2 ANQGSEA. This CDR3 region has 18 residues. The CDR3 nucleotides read TGCAGCGTTGAAGAATGGGACAGCCTACGATCCTCCTACAATGAGCAGTTCTTC. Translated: CSVEEWDSLRSSYNEQFF.

CDR3 nucleotide sequence: TGTGCCAGTAGTATAGCGAACTCCAATGAGCAGTTCTTC. Translation: CASSIANSNEQFF. The rearrangement uses TRBV19 and TRBJ2-1; the D is unclear. The CDR3 length is 13 residues. V was shortened by 1 base and J by 6 bases, with 7 bases between the two germline ends. CDR1 is LNHDA, CDR2 SQIVND, per germline (reference sequence).

The CDR3 DNA reads as TGTGCCAGTAGTATTAGGACTACGACTGACAATGAGCAGTTCTTC. This codes for CASSIRTTTDNEQFF. V usage is TRBV19 and J usage is TRBJ2-1; D might be TRBD2 (6 bases). Trimming pared 3 bases from V and 5 bases from J, leaving 14 bases between. The CDR3 totals 15 residues. Germline V CDR1 and CDR2: LNHDA, SQIVND (reference sequence).